These 24 T cell receptor beta chains were sequenced from one sample in a study of PD-L1 blockade in urothelial cancer. Regarding time point: pretreatment peripheral blood. Generated by immunoSEQ multiplex PCR, the TCRdb table keeps only in-frame clones and is missing some. The profile shows around 79,000 clones, approximately 80% of them singletons. The source material was PBMCs, sampled around atezolizumab (anti-PD-L1) treatment. Receptor source: a man aged 35 to 55 with urothelial cancer.

V and J are TRBV4-3 and TRBJ2-6, with TRBD2 as a possible D gene (5 bases). Per germline, CDR1 LGHNA and CDR2 YSLEER. The V gene lost 2 bases and the J gene lost 8 bases, with 16 bases spanning the gap. The CDR3 is 16 amino acids. Written as DNA, the CDR3 is TGCGCCAGCAGCCAAACATACGGGGAAATGCCCAACGTCCTGACTTTC. The encoded protein is CASSQTYGEMPNVLTF.

The chain's CDR3 is CSVGTFPSYNEQFF. In DNA form, the CDR3 reads TGCAGCGTTGGTACATTTCCTTCCTACAATGAGCAGTTCTTC. The rearrangement links TRBV29-1 to TRBJ2-1; the D is unclear. Trimming left V 4 bases short and J 1 base short, with 11 bases between. The CDR3 is 14 amino acids. Per the germline V gene, CDR1 is SQVTM and CDR2 is ANQGSEA.

J is TRBJ2-4 and V is TRBV5-1; D may be TRBD1 (6 bases). V shed 1 base and J shed 10 bases, with 15 bases lying between them. The CDR3 extends over 14 amino acids. CDR1 SGHRS and CDR2 YFSETQ come from the germline V gene. Written as DNA, the CDR3 is TGCGCCAGCAGCTTGAACAGGGCGGCAATAATTCAGTACTTC. It encodes CASSLNRAAIIQYF.

V usage is TRBV5-1 and J usage is TRBJ2-1, with 9 positions matching TRBD2. Germline V CDR1 and CDR2: SGHRS, YFSETQ. Trimming took 4 bases from V and 7 from J; bases not matched to a gene: 18. The CDR3 totals 18 residues. In DNA, the CDR3 is TGCGCCAGCAGCCGTAGACTAGCGGATACCCGCGGCGGAAATGAGCAGTTCTTC. Translating it yields CASSRRLADTRGGNEQFF.

This rearrangement joins TRBV27 to TRBJ1-1, with D perhaps matching TRBD1 (6 bases). V lost 3 bases to trimming and J lost 3 bases, with 14 bases between them. Germline assignment: CDR1 MNHEY and CDR2 SMNVEV (reference sequence). The CDR3 extends over 15 amino acids. In DNA form, the CDR3 reads TGTGCCAGCAGTTTCTCGGACAGTGGTTACACTGAAGCTTTCTTT. Translated: CASSFSDSGYTEAFF.

V usage is TRBV7-2 and J usage is TRBJ2-7; D is uncertain. The V gene lost 1 base and the J gene lost 1 base, with 11 bases spanning the gap. Germline assignment: CDR1 SGHTA and CDR2 FQGNSA. The CDR3 is made up of 15 amino acids. CDR3: CASSLVAGGSYEQYF. The CDR3 DNA follows: TGTGCCAGCAGCTTAGTCGCAGGTGGGTCCTACGAGCAGTACTTC. The full variable domain, with the rest looked up from reference TRBV7-2 and TRBJ2-7, is GAGVSQSPSNKVTEKGKDVELRCDPISGHTALYWYRQSLGQGLEFLIYFQGNSAPDKSGLPSDRFSAERTGGSVSTLTIQRTQQEDSAVYLCASSLVAGGSYEQYFGPGTRLTVT.

The V and J genes are TRBV9 and TRBJ2-1; TRBD2 matches 7 bases. Germline CDR1 is SGDLS and CDR2 is YYNGEE. This CDR3 spans 13 amino acids. V lost 3 bases to trimming and J lost 7 bases; unmatched junction nucleotides: 4. CDR3: CASSGGGPNEQFF. CDR3 nucleotides: TGTGCCAGCAGCGGGGGGGGACCGAATGAGCAGTTCTTC.

This chain connects TRBV11-2 to TRBJ2-1; D is possibly TRBD2 (6 bases). Trimming removed 2 bases at V and 6 bases at J, with 17 bases between. Germline V gene sequence: CDR1 SGHAT, CDR2 FQNNGV. The CDR3 contains 16 residues. The DNA of the CDR3 is TGTGCCAGCAGCTTATCAAGGACTACCCTCGTCAATGAGCAGTTCTTC. Its translation is CASSLSRTTLVNEQFF. Variable domain in full (rest from reference TRBV11-2 and TRBJ2-1): EAGVAQSPRYKIIEKRQSVAFWCNPISGHATLYWYQQILGQGPKLLIQFQNNGVVDDSQLPKDRFSAERLKGVDSTLKIQPAKLEDSAVYLCASSLSRTTLVNEQFFGPGTRLTVL.

The chain combines TRBV6-5 with TRBJ2-1, with TRBD2 identical over 7 bases. CDR1 is MNHEY, CDR2 SVGAGI, per germline. V was pared by 8 bases and J by 6 bases, with 7 bases of the junction left unmatched. This CDR3 has 13 amino acids. CDR3 DNA sequence: TGTGCCAGCGTCAGCCTAGCGGCCAATGAGCAGTTCTTC. Amino acids: CASVSLAANEQFF.

The V gene is TRBV10-3, the J gene TRBJ1-5; possible D gene TRBD1, 5 bases. The length of the CDR3 is 12 residues. Trimming stripped 4 bases from V and 9 bases from J, with 10 bases between. Looked up from germline, CDR1 is ENHRY and CDR2 is SYGVKD. The CDR3, as DNA: TGTGCCATCAGTGGCCTAGGGGCGCCCCAGCATTTT. Its translation is CAISGLGAPQHF.

The V and J genes are TRBV4-1 and TRBJ2-2; possible D gene TRBD2, 5 bases. The CDR3 has 15 residues. Trimming removed 4 bases at V and 3 bases at J, with 12 bases between. Germline V gene data show CDR1 as MGHRA and CDR2 as YSYEKL. The CDR3 bases are TGCGCCAGCAGCCGAAGGGAGAGGGACACCGGGGAGCTGTTTTTT. This encodes CASSRRERDTGELFF.

The chain links TRBV11-2 to TRBJ2-3, with TRBD2 identical over 7 bases. The CDR3 is made up of 15 amino acids. The germline V gene has CDR1 SGHAT and CDR2 FQNNGV. Germline trimming cut 3 bases from V and 6 bases from J; bases unmatched to any gene: 9. The DNA of the CDR3 is TGTGCCAGCAGCTTCCTACTAGCGAGAGGGGATACGCAGTATTTT. Protein sequence: CASSFLLARGDTQYF.

The chain has TRBV30 and TRBJ1-5; possibly TRBD1 for D (5 bases). The V end lost 1 base, the J end lost 4 bases, and 14 bases lay between the germline ends. Germline CDR1 and CDR2: GTSNPN and SVGIG (reference sequence). The CDR3 has 15 amino acids. The CDR3 DNA reads TGTGCCTGGAGTGCGGGGGGGGGTTCGAATCAGCCCCAGCATTTT. Protein: CAWSAGGGSNQPQHF.

The chain is built from TRBV6-1 and TRBJ2-2; 8 nucleotides match TRBD1. Trimming removed 2 bases from V and 5 bases from J; junction bases left unmatched: 10. Germline loops: CDR1 MNHNS, CDR2 SASEGT. CDR3 size: 17 residues. The CDR3 protein is CASSEREGRGRTGELFF. The CDR3 DNA sequence: TGTGCCAGCAGTGAACGAGAAGGCAGGGGGCGAACCGGGGAGCTGTTTTTT.

This clone came up once. This sequence joins TRBV7-2 and TRBJ1-3; TRBD1 might be the D (6 bases). Trimming pared 0 bases from V and 7 bases from J, leaving 16 bases between. This CDR3 is 16 amino acids long. Germline loops: CDR1 SGHTA, CDR2 FQGNSA. Written as DNA, the CDR3 is TGTGCCAGCAGCTTAGCGTCAGGGGCGGTCGGGAACACCATATATTTT. As protein: CASSLASGAVGNTIYF.

The V call is TRBV7-2, the J call TRBJ2-2, with D uncertain. Germline CDR1 is SGHTA and CDR2 is FQGNSA. Trimming stripped 5 bases from V and 5 bases from J, with 15 bases between. The CDR3 totals 15 residues. In nucleotides, the CDR3 is TGTGCCAGCAGCGCCCTCATCCTATGGACCGGGGAGCTGTTTTTT. Translation gives CASSALILWTGELFF. Based on the CDR3 plus reference TRBV7-2 and TRBJ2-2, the full variable domain is GAGVSQSPSNKVTEKGKDVELRCDPISGHTALYWYRQSLGQGLEFLIYFQGNSAPDKSGLPSDRFSAERTGGSVSTLTIQRTQQEDSAVYLCASSALILWTGELFFGEGSRLTVL.

The chain carries TRBV27 and TRBJ1-1, with TRBD1 matching over 9 bases. The germline V gene has CDR1 MNHEY and CDR2 SMNVEV (reference sequence). The CDR3 runs to 13 residues. The junction had 5 bases not matched to a gene; V was cut back by 5 bases and J by 7 bases. This CDR3 is CASSRGQGLEAFF. The CDR3, as DNA: TGTGCCAGCAGTAGAGGACAGGGGCTTGAAGCTTTCTTT.

This chain links TRBV2 with TRBJ1-1; D is undetermined. This CDR3 is 13 amino acids long. Trimming stripped 1 base from V and 4 bases from J, with 7 bases between. Germline V gene sequence: CDR1 SNHLY, CDR2 FYNNEI. The CDR3: CASSEGVSTEAFF. CDR3 in DNA: TGTGCCAGCAGTGAAGGAGTGAGCACTGAAGCTTTCTTT.

The chain has TRBV18 and TRBJ2-7, with a weak D call TRBD1 (5 bases). This CDR3 has 13 residues. Germline V gene lookup returns CDR1 KGHSH and CDR2 LQKENI. V was shortened by 8 bases and J by 0 bases, with 11 bases between the two germline ends. CDR3 nucleotide sequence: TGTGCCAGCACAACGCAGGGCTCCTACGAGCAGTACTTC. Translating it yields CASTTQGSYEQYF.

The chain joins TRBV18 to TRBJ2-2, with TRBD1 as a possible D gene (6 bases). Deletions cut 6 bases from V and 0 bases from J, with 14 bases between. The CDR3 totals 16 residues. The germline gives CDR1 KGHSH, CDR2 LQKENI. CDR3 sequence (DNA): TGTGCCAGCTCGGCAAGACAGGCCTCGAACACCGGGGAGCTGTTTTTT. Protein sequence: CASSARQASNTGELFF. Full variable domain (remainder filled in from reference TRBV18 and TRBJ2-2): NAGVMQNPRHLVRRRGQEARLRCSPMKGHSHVYWYRQLPEEGLKFMVYLQKENIIDESGMPKERFSAEFPKEGPSILRIQQVVRGDSAAYFCASSARQASNTGELFFGEGSRLTVL.

This clone appeared once. V is TRBV6-6 and J is TRBJ2-7; D might be TRBD1 (6 bases). CDR1 and CDR2 from the germline V gene are MNHNY and SVGAGI (reference sequence). The V and J ends lost 5 bases and 6 bases respectively, with 14 bases between them. This CDR3 region has 13 residues. CDR3 region: CASSPARGAEQYF. CDR3 bases: TGTGCCAGCAGTCCTGCCAGGGGAGCCGAGCAGTACTTC.

V and J are TRBV29-1 and TRBJ2-3, with D possibly matching TRBD2 (6 bases). CDR1 and CDR2 from the germline V gene are SQVTM and ANQGSEA. Trimming took off 3 bases at V and 6 bases at J, with 13 bases between the two ends. The CDR3 length is 13 residues. Written as DNA, the CDR3 is TGCAGCGTTGACGGAGGCGGAGGGGATACGCAGTATTTT. This sequence encodes CSVDGGGGDTQYF.

The rearrangement uses TRBV27 and TRBJ2-7; 8 positions match TRBD2. Trimming cost V 6 bases and J 2 bases; bases outside gene matches: 3. CDR3 size: 13 residues. CDR1 and CDR2 from the germline V gene are MNHEY and SMNVEV (reference sequence). This CDR3 reads CASRTSGTYEQYF. The CDR3 nucleotides read TGTGCCAGCAGAACTAGCGGCACCTACGAGCAGTACTTC.

In DNA, the CDR3 is TGCGCCAGCAGCTTGGCCCCGGGACTCTCCTACGAGCAGTACTTC. Its protein is CASSLAPGLSYEQYF. This sequence joins TRBV5-1 and TRBJ2-7; perhaps TRBD2 as D (6 bases). The CDR3 contains 15 residues. V shed 0 bases and J shed 0 bases, with 10 bases lying between them. From germline, CDR1 is SGHRS and CDR2 YFSETQ.